This passage covers 5 T cell receptor beta chains from one sample sequenced in a study of blood T cells in healthy people across ages. Together with a sample-barcoded 5' primer, a J-beta primer mix was included in a second PCR lasting roughly 6 to 12 cycles. TCRdb reprocessed the 5' RACE reads via MiXCR and lists one record per CDR3 protein. Here the sample spans about 930,000 distinct CDR3 sequences, almost 30% being singletons. These data were likewise used in another study, on T cells of mothers and their children.

Input material: blood. The receptors shown here come from a woman in her thirties or forties in good health.

Points on this clonotype: A read error may explain this, as a much larger clone is one base away. The V gene is TRBV5-5, the J gene TRBJ2-7; 7 bases map to TRBD1. Germline V gives CDR1 SGHKS, CDR2 YYEKEE (reference sequence). This CDR3 has 15 amino acids. V lost 3 bases, J lost 2 bases, and 8 bases stayed unmatched. CDR3 amino acids: CASSSGQASPYEQYF. CDR3 sequence (DNA): TGTGCCAGCAGCTCAGGACAGGCCTCCCCCTACGAGCAGTACTTC.

V and J are TRBV2 and TRBJ2-2; no firm D call. CDR1 is SNHLY and CDR2 is FYNNEI in the germline V gene. CDR3 length: 14 residues. Trimming left V 4 bases short and J 2 bases short, with 8 bases between. Here the CDR3 reads CASSVSTNTGELFF. CDR3 nucleotide sequence: TGTGCCAGCAGTGTTAGCACTAACACCGGGGAGCTGTTTTTT.

J is TRBJ1-4 and V is TRBV5-1; TRBD1 matches at 8 bases. Germline CDR1 SGHRS, CDR2 YFSETQ. CDR3 length equals 14 residues. The V and J ends lost 2 bases and 6 bases, in that order; junction bases with no gene match: 3. CDR3 in DNA: TGCGCCAGCAGCTTACAGGGGGTGGATGAAAAACTGTTTTTT. Its protein product is CASSLQGVDEKLFF.

The table lists this clonotype with a count of one. The rearrangement joins TRBV20-1 to TRBJ1-5; 10 positions agree with TRBD1. Looked up from germline, CDR1 is DFQATT and CDR2 is SNEGSKA (reference sequence). V gave up 5 bases and J gave up 6 bases; unmatched junction bases: 7. CDR3 length equals 14 residues. The CDR3 sequence: CSAPDRGKFQPQHF. Written as DNA, the CDR3 is TGCAGTGCTCCGGACAGGGGGAAATTTCAGCCCCAGCATTTT.

This clonotype was found a few times. The chain is built from TRBV29-1 and TRBJ1-1, with a weak D call TRBD1 (6 bases). The CDR3 length is 13 residues. Germline V lookup: CDR1 SQVTM, CDR2 ANQGSEA. V lost 8 bases to trimming and J lost 1 base, with 14 bases between them. The CDR3 nucleotides read TGCAGCATTCAGGGGTTGGGGAACACTGAAGCTTTCTTT. It yields the protein CSIQGLGNTEAFF.